This TCR beta chain was observed in a study of T cells in Graves' hyperthyroidism and ophthalmopathy. Regarding the study as a whole: Among thyroid clonotypes expanded above 0.001, most also appeared in blood.

This clonotype was seen many times. Its antigen is as yet unknown. TCR beta CDR3 regions were amplified from RNA. In the first-round RT-PCR of the TCR CDR3, the HTBI primer set was used. TCRdb fed the multiplex PCR reads into MiXCR, producing one record per CDR3 protein. Of fewer than 500,000 distinct CDR3 sequences listed, roughly 15% are singletons. PBMCs were derived from 7.5 to 10 ml fresh peripheral blood. CDR3 length equals 12 residues. Germline CDR1 is SEHNR and CDR2 is FQNEAQ (reference sequence). Between the trimmed V and J ends, which lost 4 bases and 4 bases, there was a span of 8 bases. The specimen was blood. This chain uses TRBV7-9 with TRBJ2-7; perhaps TRBD2 as D (5 bases). This TCR derives from a woman in her twenties or thirties with Graves' ophthalmopathy. The CDR3: CASSYGDYEQYF. As DNA, the CDR3 is TGTGCCAGCAGCTACGGGGATTACGAGCAGTACTTC.